Below, one T cell receptor beta chain is given with its context. This specimen belongs to a study of Ad26.COV2.S vaccination and SARS-CoV-2 variants. The data were produced by immunoSEQ multiplex PCR, yet TCRdb's version contains in-frame clones alone and is incomplete. This table has 300,000 to 350,000 clones, 88% appearing once. This sample's treatment: 19 received Ad26.COV2.S at low or high dose, single or two shots; about 5 received placebo; per-sample allocation not given. Each sample was drawn 63 days after the first injection (of vaccine or placebo). The CDR3 is 16 residues long. The germline CDR1 and CDR2 sequences are MDHEN and SYDVKM. V was cut by 3 bases and J by 0 bases, with 15 bases left in between.

This chain connects TRBV28 to TRBJ2-7, with D maybe TRBD1 (6 bases). The receptor was derived from a person aged 18-60 years who received the Ad26.COV2.S COVID-19 vaccine or a placebo. This specimen was peripheral blood, taken in a trial of Ad26.COV2.S vaccine versus placebo. CDR3 in DNA: TGTGCCAGCAGTTTTGTCCCAGGGGTCAGCTCCTACGAGCAGTACTTC. Protein: CASSFVPGVSSYEQYF.